The rows below give T cell receptor beta chains drawn from one sample of a study of blood T cell repertoires in COVID-19. The protocol was immunoSEQ multiplex PCR, while the TCRdb copy is restricted to in-frame clones and leaves out a portion. The sample holds about 160,000 clones; approximately 87% are singletons and the top ten take less than 8.5%. The sequenced sample was PBMCs or T cells enriched from blood (not recorded which). The receptors originated from a woman aged 50 to 60 who had recovered from COVID-19. Both conserved end residues are part of each CDR3. Fields, in order: V gene, clone size, CDR3 length, J gene, D gene, CDR3 protein, CDR3 DNA. D genes are given only for firm matches. The size of a clone is reported for some rows only, either as once, few or many, or as a class for expanded clones.

TRBV5-1	-	16	TRBJ1-3	TRBD1	CASSEKTGAGGNTIYF	TGCGCCAGCAGCGAGAAGACAGGGGCGGGTGGAAACACCATATATTTT
TRBV6-2/TRBV6-3	-	16	TRBJ2-2	TRBD1	CASSDPGTGNTGELFF	TGTGCCAGCAGTGACCCCGGGACAGGGAACACCGGGGAGCTGTTTTTT
TRBV9	-	13	TRBJ2-7	TRBD2	CASSAGTTYEQYF	TGTGCCAGCAGCGCCGGGACTACCTACGAGCAGTACTTC
TRBV7-9	-	16	TRBJ1-1	TRBD1	CASSLTTGASNTEAFF	TGTGCCAGCAGCTTAACCACAGGGGCGTCGAACACTGAAGCTTTCTTT
TRBV2	-	16	TRBJ2-4	TRBD2	CASSGLAGGPKNIQYF	TGTGCCAGCAGTGGTCTAGCGGGGGGCCCCAAAAACATTCAGTACTTC
TRBV5-8	once	14	TRBJ1-1	-	CASSLGQTNTEAFF	TGTGCCAGCAGCCTAGGACAGACGAACACTGAAGCTTTCTTT
TRBV6-2/TRBV6-3	-	15	TRBJ2-3	TRBD2	CASSGLAGSTDTQYF	TGTGCCAGCAGTGGGCTAGCGGGGAGCACAGATACGCAGTATTTT
TRBV24-1	-	15	TRBJ2-5	TRBD1	CATSDSRDRRETQYF	TGTGCCACCAGTGATTCCCGGGACAGGAGGGAGACCCAGTACTTC
TRBV7-2	-	13	TRBJ1-2	-	CASSNPGNYGYTF	TGTGCCAGCAGTAACCCAGGTAACTATGGCTACACCTTC
TRBV9	once	16	TRBJ2-3	-	CASSVASVSLLDTQYF	TGTGCCAGCAGCGTAGCCAGCGTGAGTTTATTAGATACGCAGTATTTT
TRBV6-5	-	14	TRBJ1-1	-	CASSYSNRATEAFF	TGTGCCAGCAGTTACTCAAACAGGGCCACTGAAGCTTTCTTT
TRBV19	-	14	TRBJ2-7	-	CASGQGGQLYEQYF	TGTGCCAGTGGGCAGGGCGGTCAATTGTACGAGCAGTACTTC
TRBV6-5	once	14	TRBJ1-2	-	CASSYPDSSYGYTF	TGTGCCAGCAGTTACCCTGACAGCTCCTATGGCTACACCTTC
TRBV2	-	14	TRBJ2-7	TRBD2	CASSESRPGGEQYF	TGTGCCAGCAGTGAATCCCGACCGGGAGGCGAGCAGTACTTC
TRBV9	-	13	TRBJ1-1	TRBD1	CASSGSDRTEAFF	TGTGCCAGCAGCGGATCGGACAGGACTGAAGCTTTCTTT
TRBV5-6	-	12	TRBJ1-4	-	CASTDTDEKLFF	TGTGCCAGCACCGATACGGATGAAAAACTGTTTTTT
TRBV6-5	-	16	TRBJ2-7	TRBD2	CASSYGTSGSPYEQYF	TGTGCCAGCAGTTACGGGACTAGCGGGTCCCCCTACGAGCAGTACTTC
TRBV7-3	-	16	TRBJ2-1	TRBD2	CASSLRASGGLDEQFF	TGTGCCAGCAGCTTAAGGGCTAGCGGGGGACTGGATGAGCAGTTCTTC
TRBV7-9	-	15	TRBJ2-3	TRBD2	CASSLDRSGGDTQYF	TGTGCCAGCAGCTTAGATAGGTCGGGAGGAGATACGCAGTATTTT
TRBV11-1	-	15	TRBJ2-5	TRBD2	CASSHPLGGVETQYF	TGTGCCAGCAGCCACCCTTTGGGGGGGGTCGAGACCCAGTACTTC
TRBV5-8	-	15	TRBJ2-1	-	CASSPGQSSYNEQFF	TGTGCCAGCAGCCCAGGACAGAGCTCCTACAATGAGCAGTTCTTC
TRBV3-1/TRBV3-2	once	19	TRBJ2-3	-	CASSLRTGRGPASTDTQYF	TGTGCCAGCAGCCTCCGTACCGGGCGGGGGCCGGCTAGCACAGATACGCAGTATTTT
TRBV7-9	-	14	TRBJ1-3	-	CASSFIAGGNTIYF	TGTGCCAGCAGCTTCATCGCAGGTGGAAACACCATATATTTT
TRBV7-2	-	15	TRBJ1-3	TRBD1	CASSLHRGPRNTIYF	TGTGCCAGCAGCTTACACAGGGGGCCGAGAAACACCATATATTTT
TRBV19	-	13	TRBJ1-2	TRBD1	CASSMGQGRGYTF	TGTGCCAGTAGTATGGGACAGGGGAGAGGCTACACCTTC
TRBV9	-	13	TRBJ1-2	-	CASSVVGGYGYTF	TGTGCCAGCAGCGTAGTGGGGGGCTATGGCTACACCTTC
TRBV18	-	13	TRBJ1-1	-	CASSPPMSTEAFF	TGTGCCAGCTCACCACCTATGAGTACTGAAGCTTTCTTT
TRBV18	-	16	TRBJ1-3	-	CASSRNREGSGNTIYF	TGTGCCAGCTCAAGGAACAGGGAAGGCTCTGGAAACACCATATATTTT
TRBV5-1	-	15	TRBJ1-1	TRBD1	CASSSRTGGNTEAFF	TGCGCCAGCAGCTCGCGGACAGGGGGGAACACTGAAGCTTTCTTT
TRBV7-3	once	17	TRBJ1-5	-	CASSPGRLGHSNQPQHF	TGTGCCAGCAGTCCCGGACGGCTGGGGCATAGCAATCAGCCCCAGCATTTT
TRBV7-2	-	15	TRBJ2-7	-	CASSFPTQRSYEQYF	TGTGCCAGCAGCTTTCCCACACAACGATCCTACGAGCAGTACTTC
TRBV6-6	-	16	TRBJ2-5	TRBD2	CASKLRLAGYQETQYF	TGTGCCAGCAAACTTAGACTAGCGGGGTACCAAGAGACCCAGTACTTC